Detailed here is one T cell receptor (beta chain). The antigen remains undetermined. This CDR3 region has 15 residues. The ends were cut back, 3 bases at V and 6 bases at J, with 15 bases in the middle. From germline, CDR1 is MDHEN and CDR2 SYDVKM. The data were obtained in a study of T cell responses to AZD1222 COVID-19 vaccine. Assay: immunoSEQ multiplex PCR; the TCRdb copy retains only in-frame clones and omits some. The repertoire holds 90,000 to 150,000 clones, with more than 75% as singletons. Study-level results: It was only six AZD1222 recipients who were seropositive at baseline.

This specimen consisted of peripheral blood, obtained on day 0 of AZD1222 vaccination. This receptor was taken from an adult in good health. The V call is TRBV28, the J call TRBJ1-5; D is ambiguous. This CDR3 reads CASSFARAPPQPQHF. The CDR3 DNA reads TGTGCCAGCAGTTTTGCTCGAGCTCCCCCTCAGCCCCAGCATTTT.